This T cell receptor beta chain is from a study of cytomegalovirus exposure and HLA in healthy donors (dated 2017 in TCRdb). In the study overall: According to an earlier analysis of 550 to 700 of the donors, roughly 180 million T cells yielded over 90 million unique TCR beta sequences and about 300 Gb of sequence data. About 330 gigabases of sequencing data and around 88 million unique TCR sequences made up an early release that covered over 550 HLA-typed donors. Of the roughly 390 genotyped donors, 75% to 85% were placed in the genetic ancestry cluster associated with self-reported Caucasian donors. The study aimed to test whether cataloging public T cell receptors could reveal signatures of past pathogen exposure. The T cell repertoires of 666 subjects were profiled by immunosequencing and related to cytomegalovirus serostatus. Along with the approximately 600-subject first cohort, a separate validation cohort of around 120 different subjects was used. To predict cytomegalovirus infection status, the study combined high-throughput TCR immunosequencing, statistical association of individual TCRs with disease status, and machine learning. A later analysis re-analyzed previously published TCR beta repertoires from several hundred donors and added high-resolution HLA genotyping to study TCR occurrence patterns. Rather than drawing on any new phenotypic data, the later analysis identified candidate immune exposures from TCR beta sequences and the way those sequences occurred across donors. To decide whether each TCR beta V gene segment behaved as functional or pseudogenic, an earlier analysis of 587 of the donors relied on high-throughput TCR beta sequencing. Donor age, sex, ethnicity and CMV serostatus were compiled alongside the repertoire data. A later genetic analysis took genome-wide SNP genotypes for 398 of the 666 donors and used that subset as a discovery cohort. All discovery cohort repertoires had been generated on a single sequencing platform. Class I and class II HLA loci were covered by the typing at four-digit resolution. Typing coverage differed by locus: A, B, C, DRB1 and DQB1 were typed in roughly 620-640 donors, DQA1 in about 550, DPA1 in 600 to 610, and DPB1 in around 440. A handful of DR-DQ haplotypes were handled as single units for association and clustering because linkage in the cohort was strong. Among roughly 400 genotyped donors of the cohort, an average of approximately 240,000 unique TCR beta nucleotide sequences was sequenced per donor, of which about 18% were non-productive.

General study outcomes and caveats: The classifier was reported to diagnose cytomegalovirus status with high specificity and sensitivity in both the original cohort and the validation cohort. Compared with the 666-donor mean, donors in an Asian-associated ancestry cluster had fewer N-insertions in productive TCRs, according to a later genetic analysis. When HLA alleles, especially DR and DQ, strongly co-occurred, attributing TCR associations to individual alleles was difficult. A later genetic analysis associated a missense DCLRE1C variant with V-gene and J-gene trimming of TCR beta chains, and an independent cohort replicated the association. Because HLA typing was unavailable for some donors at each locus, only the typed subset was used in association tests. In a later analysis, several top co-occurrence clusters were reported to appear linked to parvovirus B19, influenza, CMV and Epstein-Barr virus. In a later analysis, TCR association rates were found to vary across HLA loci, with the most associated TCRs seen for DRB1 alleles and the fewest for HLA-C alleles. Because the 87-base-pair reads could not distinguish some IMGT-functional V segments, including TRBV6-2 and TRBV6-3, those segments were excluded. Roughly uniform sequencing depth across donors was assumed in presence/absence analyses, although this assumption may not hold. In the study, some 160 TCR beta chains were listed as associated with cytomegalovirus. It was suggested by the authors that the approach could potentially be generalized to other disease states and immunological phenotypes. In this cohort, only TCR beta chains were sequenced, and detectable features were limited by the absence of alpha or paired-chain data. The only immune exposure information available for the cohort was CMV serostatus. A further reported finding was that TCR beta sequences accurately predicted the HLA-A and HLA-B alleles for most subjects in the first cohort. A later analysis associated about 17,000 TCR beta sequences with specific HLA alleles at a false discovery rate of 0.05. Roughly 17 rarely observed V segments, including chromosome 9 orphons, were excluded from the earlier analysis of approximately 600 of the donors because counts were too low. Broadly in line with IMGT annotations, most TCR beta V segments showed up in productive rearrangements about 87% or about 30% of the time in an earlier analysis of roughly 590 of the donors. In a later analysis, most CMV-associated TCR beta chains were found to appear HLA-restricted, with HLA associations seemingly driven largely by CMV exposure. In a later analysis, HLA-associated TCR beta chains were found to be more clonally expanded and to have lower generation probabilities than equally common non-associated chains. Correlated functional status among segregating V segments might reflect linkage disequilibrium, but an unknown experimental factor could not be ruled out. Most TCR sequences were seen in very few donors, while some public TCRs were found in many individuals. A group of highly shared sequence variants was considered likely to be a technical artifact of the sequencing pipeline. Three of the identified cytomegalovirus-associated TCR beta chains were confirmed in vitro to be specific for cytomegalovirus antigens.

To prepare the library, the immunoSEQ multiplex PCR assay was applied. The multiplex PCR relied on a mix of 60 forward primers for TCR Vbeta segments and 13 reverse primers for TCR Jbeta segments. A multiplex PCR assay on genomic DNA amplified the CDR3 region of rearranged TCR beta genes. The Illumina HiSeq System was used to sequence the amplified TCR beta libraries as 87-base-pair reads. In the paper's pipeline: A later analysis tallied 75 million to 95 million unique TCR beta chains across the 666 repertoires, and some 10 million of those chains were shared by two or more donors. Raw reads were error-corrected and collapsed into unique sequences by a nearest-neighbor algorithm in which closely related sequences were merged to remove PCR and sequencing errors. To assign V, D and J gene segments, CDR3 sequences were aligned to IMGT reference sequences. For a sequence to be retained, a match of at least six nucleotides was required to both a V gene segment and a J gene segment. Rearrangements were called productive when the CDR3 lacked stop codons and stayed in frame with V and J; all others were non-productive. CDR3 was defined by IMGT convention, running from the second conserved V-encoded cysteine to the conserved J-encoded phenylalanine. In an earlier analysis of approximately 590 of the donors, sequences lacking an unambiguous match to a single V gene segment were excluded. An earlier analysis of several hundred of the donors called V segments functional above 56.7% productive rearrangements and segregating when the between-donor standard deviation exceeded 5%. A statistical classification framework was built for diagnosing cytomegalovirus status from the catalog of TCR beta chain sequences. V and J gene assignment, in a later analysis, came from comparing TCR nucleotide sequences with IMGT/GENE-DB human TR gene sequences. A later analysis assigned CDR3 sequences and most-parsimonious VDJ recombination scenarios with the TCRdist pipeline. A later analysis defined each TCR beta chain by its CDR3 amino acid sequence plus V-gene family, and excluded reads lacking a unique V-gene family. To address suspected cross-contamination and a sequencing artifact, a later analysis removed approximately 590 highly shared, low-generation-probability nucleotide sequences. A later analysis calculated a clonal expansion index for each public chain from normalized within-repertoire ranks of inferred template counts. A later analysis computed generation probabilities with a VDJ recombination model fitted to out-of-frame rearrangements, and checked the results against IGoR. In a later analysis, TCR-TCR, TCR-HLA and TCR-CMV co-occurrence was scored with hypergeometric tests, and a repertoire-size bias correction was applied to TCR pairs. In a later analysis, false discovery rates were estimated by permuting HLA or CMV assignments 20 times. In a later analysis, co-occurring TCRs were grouped using DBSCAN, with TCRdist sequence similarity added in when clustering inside HLA-allele-positive subsets. For co-occurrence clustering, repertoires with fewer than 30,000 or more than 120,000 public chains were excluded, along with five repertoires with anomalous nucleotide sharing. Here the immuneACCESS table is served through TCRdb, limited to in-frame sequences with V and J called. Missing clones are a known gap in these copies; in checked studies unresolved V genes cover under half, and the rest lacks a known reason. The DNA gave D and trimming, while V, J and clone size come from that table. For this sample the table gives 70,000 to 90,000 clones, of which 75% were detected only once. Clones ranked in the top ten supply 2% to 2.5% of the sample.

The CDR3 starts with the cysteine, ends with the phenylalanine, and has 12 residues. Just the 36-base CDR3 DNA is kept, in frame starting at base 1. From V the trimming removes 2 bases and from J it removes 7 bases, while the gene matches leave 2 bases of the junction unaccounted for. The germline V gene (reference sequence) gives CDR1 as GTSNPN and CDR2 as SVGIG. The cohort was made up of 500 to 800 healthy bone marrow donors. At the time of sampling, all cohort members were nominally healthy, though unrecorded immune exposures were likely present. The donor tested CMV seronegative and was one of the 352 seronegative cohort members. A peripheral blood sample was collected from each donor, and TCR beta sequencing was performed on peripheral blood mononuclear cells. Genomic DNA was extracted from the blood cell samples with the Qiagen DNeasy Blood Extraction Kit. Remarks on this clone: Its recognized antigen is unknown. No base quality information exists; no much larger clone differs at one position.

The clonotype was recovered from a middle-aged man in good health and CMV-seronegative. Sequenced input: PBMCs. The receptor chain draws on TRBV30 and TRBJ1-5; TRBD1 matches 7 bases in the middle. The CDR3 protein is CAWSQQGQPQHF. The DNA sequence is as follows: TGTGCCTGGAGTCAACAGGGGCAGCCCCAGCATTTT.